This T cell receptor beta chain was recorded in a study of shared clonotypes between healthy human individuals. TCRdb's copy holds only in-frame clones and misses some; the assay was immunoSEQ multiplex PCR. The data show millions of clones, with 85% to 95% seen just once and roughly 0.13% held by the top ten. Germline V gene lookup returns CDR1 SGHRS and CDR2 YFSETQ. V dropped 1 base and J dropped 1 base, with 8 bases sitting between them. The CDR3 totals 14 residues. With regard to this clone: This specimen includes other DNA sequences encoding the same CDR3.

This chain uses TRBV5-1 with TRBJ2-5; no reliable D call. Sequencing was done on a sample of naive CD4+ T cells sorted from blood. Described subset: CD45RA+ positively selected. The receptor was isolated from a man aged 18 to 30 in good health. This chain's CDR3 is CASSLFGGQETQYF. The CDR3 DNA sequence: TGCGCCAGCAGCTTGTTCGGCGGCCAAGAGACCCAGTACTTC.